This T cell receptor (beta chain) was retrieved from a study of beta chain features in type 1 diabetes. Study-wide background: Patients and healthy donors were similar in age, gender and cell yields.

All of the isolated RNA was reverse transcribed, so expressed TCRB transcripts were sequenced. TCRdb's table, derived via immunoSEQ multiplex PCR, lists solely in-frame clones and lacks some. The sample has roughly 610,000 clones, 15% seen once. For this clone: At the DNA level, this CDR3 is encoded by other sequences in the same sample as well.

Germline V gene sequence: CDR1 MDHEN, CDR2 SYDVKM. This CDR3 contains 13 residues. Trimming cost V 1 base and J 3 bases, with 5 bases left between them. V is TRBV28 and J is TRBJ2-3, with a weak D call TRBD2 (5 bases). The TCR originated in a man aged 18-30 years in good health. Input material: naive CD4+ T cells from blood. CDR3 region: CASSLSGTDTQYF. The CDR3 DNA follows: TGTGCCAGCAGTTTATCGGGGACAGATACGCAGTATTTT.